This section outlines one T cell receptor (beta chain) sequence together with its context. The record originates from a study of blood T cell repertoires in COVID-19. Turning to the study itself: Material from acute and convalescent COVID-19 was sourced from the United States, Italy and Spain. From T cells, B-cell-depleted T cells, or PBMCs came the material, which was cDNA or gDNA.

In the study's own analysis: Reference gene primer amplification gave estimated nucleated cell counts. Using immunoSEQ multiplex PCR, the repertoire was profiled, and TCRdb retains in-frame clones only, with some absent. The DNA was the basis for D and trimming; V, J and clone size are from that table. The sample lists roughly 45,000 clones, approximately 88% occurring once. Trimming stripped 0 bases from V and 6 bases from J, with 9 bases between. Germline CDR1 and CDR2: SGHRS and YFSETQ. This CDR3 contains 13 residues. The chain joins TRBV5-1 to TRBJ2-5; no clear D. This receptor was taken from a man in his forties or fifties with active COVID-19. Sequencing was performed on peripheral blood. CDR3: CASSLGRRKTQYF. CDR3 in DNA: TGCGCCAGCAGCTTGGGGAGAAGGAAGACCCAGTACTTC. Full variable domain (missing parts from reference TRBV5-1 and TRBJ2-5): KAGVTQTPRYLIKTRGQQVTLSCSPISGHRSVSWYQQTPGQGLQFLFEYFSETQRNKGNFPGRFSGRQFSNSRSEMNVSTLELGDSALYLCASSLGRRKTQYFGPGTRLLVL.